The source of this TCR beta chain is a study of blood T cells in healthy people across ages. Notes on the study in general: Roughly linear declines in TCR beta diversity per million T cells occurred with age.

Germline assignment: CDR1 SGDLS and CDR2 YYNGEE. This CDR3 region has 16 residues. For the second PCR, which ran for about 6 to 11 cycles, a sample-barcoded 5' primer and a J-beta primer mix were used. TCRdb ran MiXCR on the 5' RACE reads and lists one entry per CDR3 protein. The sample holds under 2,000,000 distinct CDR3 sequences, around half seen once. As regards this clonotype: As yet, its antigen is unknown.

Total RNA extracted from each sample amounted to at least 6 micrograms. The TCR was taken from a woman aged 40 to 50 in good health. The chain couples TRBV9 to TRBJ2-7; 9 bases line up with TRBD2. The J call may be mistaken, given a closer DNA end match to TRBJ2-5. The source material was blood. CDR3 bases: TGTGCCAGCAGCGTAGCGACTAGCGGCAACCAAGAGACCCAGTACTTC. This gives the protein CASSVATSGNQETQYF.